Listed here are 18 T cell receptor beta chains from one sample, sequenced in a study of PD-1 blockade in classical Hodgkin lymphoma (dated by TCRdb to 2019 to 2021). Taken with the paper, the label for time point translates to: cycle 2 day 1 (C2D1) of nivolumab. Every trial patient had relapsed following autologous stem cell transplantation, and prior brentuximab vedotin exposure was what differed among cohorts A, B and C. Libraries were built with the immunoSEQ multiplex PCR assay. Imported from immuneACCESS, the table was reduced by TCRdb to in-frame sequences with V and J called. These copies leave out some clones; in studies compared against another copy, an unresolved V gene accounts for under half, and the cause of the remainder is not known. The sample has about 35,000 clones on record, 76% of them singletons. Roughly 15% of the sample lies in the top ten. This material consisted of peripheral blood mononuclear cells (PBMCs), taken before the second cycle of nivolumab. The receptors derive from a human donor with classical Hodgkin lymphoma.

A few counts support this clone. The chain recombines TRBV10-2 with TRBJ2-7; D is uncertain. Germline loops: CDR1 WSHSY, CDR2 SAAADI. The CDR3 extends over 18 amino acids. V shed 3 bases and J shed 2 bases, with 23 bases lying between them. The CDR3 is CASSDPEGIPRKPYEQYF. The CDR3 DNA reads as TGCGCCAGCAGTGATCCCGAAGGAATTCCGCGAAAACCCTACGAGCAGTACTTC.

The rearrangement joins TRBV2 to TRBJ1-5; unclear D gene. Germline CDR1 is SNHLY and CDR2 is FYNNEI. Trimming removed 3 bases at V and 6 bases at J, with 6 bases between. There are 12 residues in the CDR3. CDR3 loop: CASSEWSQPQHF. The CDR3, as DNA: TGTGCCAGCAGTGAGTGGAGTCAGCCCCAGCATTTT.

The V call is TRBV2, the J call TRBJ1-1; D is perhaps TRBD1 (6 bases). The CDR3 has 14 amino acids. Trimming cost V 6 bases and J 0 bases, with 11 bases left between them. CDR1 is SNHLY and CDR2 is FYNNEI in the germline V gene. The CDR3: CASSLQGMNTEAFF. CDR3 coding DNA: TGTGCCAGCAGCTTACAGGGCATGAACACTGAAGCTTTCTTT.

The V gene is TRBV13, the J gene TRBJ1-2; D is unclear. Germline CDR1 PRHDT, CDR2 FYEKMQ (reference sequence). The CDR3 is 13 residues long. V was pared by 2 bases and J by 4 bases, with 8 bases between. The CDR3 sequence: CASSLQLLYGYTF. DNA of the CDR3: TGTGCCAGCAGCTTACAGCTTCTCTATGGCTACACCTTC.

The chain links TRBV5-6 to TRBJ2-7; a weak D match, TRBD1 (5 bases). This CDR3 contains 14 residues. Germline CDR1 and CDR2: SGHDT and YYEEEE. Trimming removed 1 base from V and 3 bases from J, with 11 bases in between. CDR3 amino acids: CASSLNLGDYEQYF. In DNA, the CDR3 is TGTGCCAGCAGCTTGAACTTAGGGGACTACGAGCAGTACTTC.

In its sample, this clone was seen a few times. DNA of the CDR3: TGTGCCATCGATCCGAATACGCAGTATTTT. Its protein product is CAIDPNTQYF. V is TRBV10-3 and J is TRBJ2-3, with D unclear. V lost 8 bases to trimming and J lost 7 bases, with 7 bases between them. This CDR3 is built from 10 residues. CDR1 is ENHRY and CDR2 is SYGVKD in the germline V gene.

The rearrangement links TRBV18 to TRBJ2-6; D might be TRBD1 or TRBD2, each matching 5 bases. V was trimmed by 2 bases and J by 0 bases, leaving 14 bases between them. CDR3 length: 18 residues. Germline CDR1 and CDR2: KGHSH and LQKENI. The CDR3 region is CASSPVMGRGSGANVLTF. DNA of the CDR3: TGTGCCAGCTCACCAGTCATGGGACGGGGCTCTGGGGCCAACGTCCTGACTTTC.

The CDR3 bases are TGCGCCAGCAGCCAGGACAGAATGATCCAAGAGACCCAGTACTTC. This sequence encodes CASSQDRMIQETQYF. J is TRBJ2-5 and V is TRBV4-1, with a tentative D call TRBD1 (6 bases). V dropped 3 bases and J dropped 1 base, with 12 bases sitting between them. The V gene's germline CDR1 is MGHRA and CDR2 YSYEKL. The CDR3 sequence is 15 residues long.

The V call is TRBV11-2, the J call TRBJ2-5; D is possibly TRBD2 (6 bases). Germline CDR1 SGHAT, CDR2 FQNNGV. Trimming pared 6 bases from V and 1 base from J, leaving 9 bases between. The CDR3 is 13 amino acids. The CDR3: CASSSGLQETQYF. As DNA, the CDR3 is TGTGCCAGCAGTTCGGGACTCCAAGAGACCCAGTACTTC.

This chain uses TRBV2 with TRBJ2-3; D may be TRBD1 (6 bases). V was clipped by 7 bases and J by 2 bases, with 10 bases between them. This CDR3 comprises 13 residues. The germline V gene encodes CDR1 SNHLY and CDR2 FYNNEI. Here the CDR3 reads CASKDRITDTQYF. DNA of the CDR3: TGTGCCAGCAAGGACAGAATCACAGATACGCAGTATTTT.

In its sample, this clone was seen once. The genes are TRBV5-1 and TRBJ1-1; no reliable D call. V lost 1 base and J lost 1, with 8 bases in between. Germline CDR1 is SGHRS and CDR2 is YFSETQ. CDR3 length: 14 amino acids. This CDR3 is CASSLTGSNTEAFF. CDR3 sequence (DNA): TGCGCCAGCAGCTTGACCGGGTCGAACACTGAAGCTTTCTTT.

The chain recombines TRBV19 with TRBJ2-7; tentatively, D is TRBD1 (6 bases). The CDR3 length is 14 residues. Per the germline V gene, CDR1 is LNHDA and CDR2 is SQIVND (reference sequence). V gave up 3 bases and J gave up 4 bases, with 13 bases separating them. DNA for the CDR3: TGTGCCAGTAGTATTGCCAGGGGCCCTTACGAGCAGTACTTC. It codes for CASSIARGPYEQYF.

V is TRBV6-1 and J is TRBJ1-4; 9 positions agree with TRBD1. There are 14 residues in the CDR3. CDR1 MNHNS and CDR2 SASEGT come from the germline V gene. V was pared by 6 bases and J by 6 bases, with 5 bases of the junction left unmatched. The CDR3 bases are TGTGCCAGCAGGTCCACAGGGGGCGATGAAAAACTGTTTTTT. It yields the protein CASRSTGGDEKLFF.

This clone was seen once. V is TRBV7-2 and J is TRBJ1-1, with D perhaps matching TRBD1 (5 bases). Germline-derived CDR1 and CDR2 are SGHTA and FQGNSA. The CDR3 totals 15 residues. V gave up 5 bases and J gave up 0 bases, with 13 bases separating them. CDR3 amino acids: CASSPEGTMNTEAFF. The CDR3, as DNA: TGTGCCAGCAGCCCAGAGGGGACCATGAACACTGAAGCTTTCTTT.

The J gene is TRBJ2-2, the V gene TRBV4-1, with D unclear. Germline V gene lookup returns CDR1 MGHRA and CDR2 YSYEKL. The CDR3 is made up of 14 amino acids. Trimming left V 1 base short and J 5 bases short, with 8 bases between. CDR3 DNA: TGCGCCAGCAGCCAAGCTGGCGAGACCGGGGAGCTGTTTTTT. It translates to CASSQAGETGELFF.

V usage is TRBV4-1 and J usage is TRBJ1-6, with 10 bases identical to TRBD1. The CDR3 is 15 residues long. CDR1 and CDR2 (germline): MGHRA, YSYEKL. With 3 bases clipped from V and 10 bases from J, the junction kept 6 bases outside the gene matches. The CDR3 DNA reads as TGCGCCAGCAGCCAGGGACAGGGGTCGGACTCACCCCTCCACTTT. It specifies CASSQGQGSDSPLHF.

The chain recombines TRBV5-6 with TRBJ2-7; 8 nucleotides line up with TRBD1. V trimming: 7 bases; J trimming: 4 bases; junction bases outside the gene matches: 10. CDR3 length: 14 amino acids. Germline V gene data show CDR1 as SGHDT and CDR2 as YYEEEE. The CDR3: CASGTRQGSYEQYF. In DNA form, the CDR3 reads TGTGCCAGCGGAACTCGACAGGGGAGTTACGAGCAGTACTTC. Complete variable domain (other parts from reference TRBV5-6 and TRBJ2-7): DAGVTQSPTHLIKTRGQQVTLRCSPKSGHDTVSWYQQALGQGPQFIFQYYEEEERQRGNFPDRFSGHQFPNYSSELNVNALLLGDSALYLCASGTRQGSYEQYFGPGTRLTVT.

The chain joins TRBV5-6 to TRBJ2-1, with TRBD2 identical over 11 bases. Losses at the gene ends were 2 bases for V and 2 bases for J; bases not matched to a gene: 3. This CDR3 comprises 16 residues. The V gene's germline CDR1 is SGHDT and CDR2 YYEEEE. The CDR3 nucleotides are TGTGCCAGCAGCTTAACTAGCGGGGGCGCCTACAATGAGCAGTTCTTC. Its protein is CASSLTSGGAYNEQFF.